The rows below give T cell receptor beta chains drawn from one sample of a study of T cell responses to AZD1222 COVID-19 vaccine. Profiling relied on immunoSEQ multiplex PCR, and the TCRdb table lists in-frame clones only, not all of them. The table includes approximately 99,000 clones, 86% detected once. Sequenced material: peripheral blood, taken on day 0 of AZD1222 vaccination. These TCRs come from an adult in good health. CDR3s include the opening cysteine and the closing phenylalanine or tryptophan. The D gene is left open where the match is weak. Size is omitted from some rows. Given values are once, few, many or a class for expanded clones.

V: TRBV11-1; J: TRBJ1-2; D: TRBD1; size: .; CDR3: CASSPGQGIRTF; DNA: TGTGCCAGCAGCCCCGGACAGGGAATAAGGACCTTC
V: TRBV7-2; J: TRBJ2-5; D: TRBD2; size: .; CDR3: CASSLNGLAETQYF; DNA: TGTGCCAGCAGCCTGAACGGACTAGCGGAGACCCAGTACTTC
V: TRBV5-1; J: TRBJ2-2; D: .; size: once; CDR3: CASSLEGSGELFF; DNA: TGCGCCAGCAGCTTGGAAGGGTCAGGGGAGCTGTTTTTT
V: TRBV9; J: TRBJ2-7; D: .; size: .; CDR3: CASSSGQTYEQYF; DNA: TGTGCCAGCAGCAGTGGACAGACCTACGAGCAGTACTTC
V: TRBV7-2; J: TRBJ1-5; D: .; size: .; CDR3: CASSHRGQQNQPQHF; DNA: TGTGCCAGCAGCCACCGGGGGCAGCAAAATCAGCCCCAGCATTTT
V: TRBV5-1; J: TRBJ1-1; D: TRBD1; size: .; CDR3: CASSLGRGATEAFF; DNA: TGCGCCAGCAGCCTCGGCAGGGGGGCCACTGAAGCTTTCTTT
V: TRBV6-4; J: TRBJ2-2; D: .; size: few; CDR3: CASSDSGTGELFF; DNA: TGTGCCAGCAGTGACTCGGGTACCGGGGAGCTGTTTTTT
V: TRBV6-5; J: TRBJ1-1; D: TRBD1; size: .; CDR3: CASRDRGQANTEAFF; DNA: TGTGCCAGCCGGGACAGGGGGCAGGCGAACACTGAAGCTTTCTTT
V: TRBV2; J: TRBJ2-5; D: TRBD1; size: .; CDR3: CASSDNRGKETQYF; DNA: TGTGCCAGCAGTGATAACAGGGGCAAAGAGACCCAGTACTTC
V: TRBV6-5; J: TRBJ1-1; D: .; size: .; CDR3: CASSPWDQNTEAFF; DNA: TGTGCCAGCAGTCCCTGGGATCAGAACACTGAAGCTTTCTTT
V: TRBV30; J: TRBJ1-3; D: TRBD1; size: .; CDR3: CACQPDRVGNTIYF; DNA: TGTGCCTGCCAACCGGACAGGGTTGGAAACACCATATATTTT
V: TRBV30; J: TRBJ1-2; D: .; size: .; CDR3: CAWSTGQFHYGYTF; DNA: TGTGCCTGGAGCACCGGACAGTTTCACTATGGCTACACCTTC
V: TRBV5-4; J: TRBJ2-2; D: TRBD2; size: .; CDR3: CASSLVRGGVTGELFF; DNA: TGTGCCAGCAGCTTGGTGCGGGGGGGCGTTACCGGGGAGCTGTTTTTT
V: TRBV4-3; J: TRBJ2-3; D: TRBD2; size: .; CDR3: CASSQDSPAGGTDTQYF; DNA: TGCGCCAGCAGCCAAGATTCCCCCGCGGGGGGCACAGATACGCAGTATTTT
V: TRBV2; J: TRBJ1-2; D: .; size: few; CDR3: CASRPGGLGYTF; DNA: TGTGCCAGCAGGCCGGGCGGCCTTGGCTACACCTTC
V: TRBV29-1; J: TRBJ2-1; D: TRBD2; size: .; CDR3: CSVEGLAGAYYPYNEQFF; DNA: TGCAGCGTTGAGGGCCTAGCGGGGGCCTATTACCCCTACAATGAGCAGTTCTTC
V: TRBV30; J: TRBJ1-4; D: .; size: .; CDR3: CAWSIQNEKLFF; DNA: TGTGCCTGGAGTATTCAGAATGAAAAACTGTTTTTT
V: TRBV9; J: TRBJ1-1; D: TRBD1; size: once; CDR3: CASSAGVSGTGLYTEAFF; DNA: TGTGCCAGCAGCGCAGGGGTTTCCGGGACAGGGTTGTACACTGAAGCTTTCTTT
V: TRBV4-2; J: TRBJ1-1; D: TRBD1; size: .; CDR3: CASSYGQGNTEAFF; DNA: TGTGCCAGCAGCTATGGACAGGGGAACACTGAAGCTTTCTTT
V: TRBV7-9; J: TRBJ1-5; D: .; size: .; CDR3: CASSPTSGGGGNQPQHF; DNA: TGTGCCAGCAGCCCCACTTCCGGGGGTGGAGGCAATCAGCCCCAGCATTTT
V: TRBV12-5; J: TRBJ1-2; D: TRBD1; size: .; CDR3: CASGSGQGEGYGYTF; DNA: TGTGCTAGTGGTTCGGGACAGGGGGAAGGCTATGGCTACACCTTC
V: TRBV30; J: TRBJ2-2; D: .; size: .; CDR3: CAWDTPPMELFF; DNA: TGTGCCTGGGACACCCCACCAATGGAGCTGTTTTTT
V: TRBV5-6; J: TRBJ2-3; D: TRBD2; size: .; CDR3: CASSPPGGRGYPDTQYF; DNA: TGTGCCAGCAGCCCCCCGGGGGGGCGGGGGTACCCCGATACGCAGTATTTT
V: TRBV6-5; J: TRBJ2-3; D: .; size: .; CDR3: CASSRGRLVDTQYF; DNA: TGTGCCAGCAGCAGGGGCCGACTCGTGGATACGCAGTATTTT
V: TRBV19; J: TRBJ2-6; D: .; size: few; CDR3: CASKGGLSGANVLTF; DNA: TGTGCCAGTAAAGGGGGTCTCTCTGGGGCCAACGTCCTGACTTTC
V: TRBV29-1; J: TRBJ2-3; D: TRBD1; size: .; CDR3: CSAAGTGGVDTQYF; DNA: TGCAGCGCCGCCGGGACAGGGGGCGTGGATACGCAGTATTTT
V: TRBV5-4; J: TRBJ2-1; D: TRBD2; size: .; CDR3: CASSSPSGGGSSYNEQFF; DNA: TGTGCCAGCAGCAGCCCTAGCGGGGGGGGCAGCTCCTACAATGAGCAGTTCTTC
V: TRBV29-1; J: TRBJ1-2; D: TRBD1; size: .; CDR3: CSVGGWTGGDGYTF; DNA: TGCAGCGTTGGGGGTTGGACAGGGGGCGATGGCTACACCTTC
V: TRBV9; J: TRBJ1-1; D: .; size: .; CDR3: CASSAAQGTAEAFF; DNA: TGTGCCAGCAGCGCCGCTCAGGGGACCGCTGAAGCTTTCTTT
V: TRBV9; J: TRBJ2-5; D: .; size: .; CDR3: CASSVASSRGQETQYF; DNA: TGTGCCAGCAGCGTAGCCAGTAGTAGGGGACAAGAGACCCAGTACTTC
V: TRBV7-3; J: TRBJ2-1; D: .; size: once; CDR3: CASSKRAATRNEQFF; DNA: TGTGCCAGCAGCAAACGGGCAGCCACAAGGAATGAGCAGTTCTTC
V: TRBV2; J: TRBJ1-6; D: .; size: .; CDR3: CASSPTGARNSPLHF; DNA: TGTGCCAGCAGTCCGACGGGGGCGAGGAATTCACCCCTCCACTTT
V: TRBV30; J: TRBJ2-5; D: .; size: .; CDR3: CAWSAQETQYF; DNA: TGTGCCTGGAGTGCGCAAGAGACCCAGTACTTC
V: TRBV6-1; J: TRBJ1-5; D: .; size: .; CDR3: CASSEGGETQPQHF; DNA: TGTGCCAGCAGTGAAGGGGGGGAAACTCAGCCCCAGCATTTT
V: TRBV3-1/TRBV3-2; J: TRBJ1-1; D: TRBD1; size: .; CDR3: CASSPEDRGIAEAFF; DNA: TGTGCCAGCAGCCCAGAGGACAGGGGCATCGCTGAAGCTTTCTTT
V: TRBV19; J: TRBJ1-4; D: .; size: .; CDR3: CASSIQGRIHEKLFF; DNA: TGTGCCAGTAGTATTCAAGGACGGATACATGAAAAACTGTTTTTT
V: TRBV6-4; J: TRBJ1-6; D: TRBD1; size: .; CDR3: CASSDRWTGGGSPLHF; DNA: TGTGCCAGCAGTGACCGCTGGACAGGGGGTGGTTCACCCCTCCACTTT
V: TRBV10-2; J: TRBJ1-5; D: .; size: .; CDR3: CASSVEYSNQPQHF; DNA: TGCGCCAGCAGTGTGGAATATAGCAATCAGCCCCAGCATTTT
V: TRBV7-9; J: TRBJ1-6; D: .; size: .; CDR3: CASSSPAWNSPLHF; DNA: TGTGCCAGCAGCTCCCCGGCCTGGAATTCACCCCTCCACTTT
V: TRBV6-4; J: TRBJ1-2; D: TRBD1; size: .; CDR3: CASSDTLFGQGKNNYGYTF; DNA: TGTGCCAGCAGTGACACGTTGTTCGGACAGGGGAAAAATAACTATGGCTACACCTTC
V: TRBV25-1; J: TRBJ1-2; D: .; size: .; CDR3: CASSDTGRTQRGGYTF; DNA: TGTGCCAGCAGTGATACAGGACGGACTCAGCGGGGTGGCTACACCTTC
V: TRBV24-1; J: TRBJ1-2; D: .; size: .; CDR3: CATRGNSPIYGYTF; DNA: TGTGCCACCAGAGGAAATTCCCCCATCTATGGCTACACCTTC
V: TRBV21-1; J: TRBJ1-4; D: .; size: .; CDR3: CASSKEGLGTGKEKLFF; DNA: TGTGCCAGCAGCAAAGAGGGGTTAGGGACAGGGAAAGAAAAACTGTTTTTT
V: TRBV5-4; J: TRBJ1-2; D: .; size: .; CDR3: CASTQGNTWGYTF; DNA: TGTGCCAGCACACAGGGTAACACCTGGGGCTACACCTTC
V: TRBV11-2; J: TRBJ1-1; D: TRBD1; size: .; CDR3: CASSLDVPGQGDTEAFF; DNA: TGTGCCAGCAGCTTAGATGTACCGGGACAGGGGGATACTGAAGCTTTCTTT
V: TRBV29-1; J: TRBJ1-2; D: .; size: .; CDR3: CSGRLGDGYTF; DNA: TGCAGCGGGAGACTCGGAGATGGCTACACCTTC
V: TRBV5-1; J: TRBJ2-7; D: .; size: .; CDR3: CASSETGFVEQYF; DNA: TGCGCCAGCAGCGAAACAGGCTTTGTCGAGCAGTACTTC
V: TRBV10-3; J: TRBJ1-4; D: TRBD1; size: once; CDR3: CAISESRGRTNEKLFF; DNA: TGTGCCATCAGTGAGTCCAGGGGGCGAACTAATGAAAAACTGTTTTTT
V: TRBV7-2; J: TRBJ1-4; D: .; size: few; CDR3: CASSLALGGRYEKLFF; DNA: TGTGCCAGCAGCTTAGCGCTCGGCGGCCGATACGAAAAACTGTTTTTT
V: TRBV30; J: TRBJ2-5; D: .; size: .; CDR3: CAWSLGGTRVAQETQYF; DNA: TGTGCCTGGAGTCTTGGGGGTACTAGGGTAGCTCAAGAGACCCAGTACTTC
V: TRBV2; J: TRBJ2-4; D: TRBD1; size: .; CDR3: CASSASKGALIFTKNIQYF; DNA: TGTGCCAGCAGCGCGTCGAAGGGGGCCCTTATTTTTACCAAAAACATTCAGTACTTC